The 17 T cell receptor beta chains listed next were all sequenced from one sample in a study of Graves' ophthalmopathy and Graves' hyperthyroidism. RNA transcripts provided the template for amplifying TCR beta CDR3 regions. Following a first-round RT-PCR that used HTBI primers, a second-round multiplex PCR was carried out. TCRdb itself ran the multiplex PCR reads through MiXCR, one entry per CDR3 protein. The sample records roughly 700,000 distinct CDR3 sequences, 35% to 50% being singletons. The material sequenced was peripheral blood. These receptors all stem from an adult man with Graves' ophthalmopathy.

V usage is TRBV9 and J usage is TRBJ1-5; D perhaps matches TRBD1 (6 bases). V dropped 4 bases and J dropped 7 bases, with 12 bases sitting between them. The germline V gene encodes CDR1 SGDLS and CDR2 YYNGEE. This CDR3 spans 13 amino acids. Here the CDR3 reads CASSQMTGQPQHF. CDR3 nucleotides: TGTGCCAGCAGCCAAATGACAGGCCAGCCCCAGCATTTT.

This clonotype was seen more than once but under ten times. The rearrangement joins TRBV4-3 to TRBJ2-2, with a weak D call TRBD2 (5 bases). The CDR3 covers 15 residues. The germline V gene has CDR1 LGHNA and CDR2 YSLEER. V dropped 1 base and J dropped 3 bases, with 9 bases sitting between them. CDR3 residues: CASSQVSADTGELFF. The CDR3 coding sequence is TGCGCCAGCAGCCAAGTGTCAGCGGACACCGGGGAGCTGTTTTTT.

V usage is TRBV20-1 and J usage is TRBJ2-5; 7 nucleotides align to TRBD1. Trimming removed 6 bases from V and 4 bases from J; junction bases left unmatched: 11. This CDR3 comprises 14 residues. Germline CDR1 and CDR2: DFQATT and SNEGSKA (reference sequence). For the CDR3, the DNA is TGCAGTGCCTCCCGGACAGGAGTGATAGAGACCCAGTACTTC. Amino acids: CSASRTGVIETQYF.

To note about this clonotype: The junction departs from the called germline gene at one end, perhaps through a read error. The J gene is TRBJ2-5, the V gene TRBV7-7, with D perhaps TRBD1 or TRBD2 (6 bases each). The V gene's germline CDR1 is SSHAT and CDR2 FNYEAQ (reference sequence). The CDR3 length is 15 residues. The DNA of the CDR3 is TGTGCTAGCAGCTTAACCCCGAGGGGGGAAGAGACCCAGTACTTC. It yields the protein CASSLTPRGEETQYF.

This clonotype was counted ten times or more. This chain joins TRBV7-9 and TRBJ1-1, with unresolved D. Germline V gene data show CDR1 as SEHNR and CDR2 as FQNEAQ (reference sequence). V lost 5 bases, J lost 4 bases, and 14 bases lay in between. The CDR3 sequence is 14 residues long. The DNA of the CDR3 is TGTGCCAGCAGCACGAAGGCGGCACTCACTGAAGCTTTCTTT. Amino acid sequence: CASSTKAALTEAFF.

The V and J genes are TRBV7-3 and TRBJ2-7, with 8 bases lining up with TRBD1. This CDR3 has 14 residues. Germline V lookup: CDR1 SGHTA, CDR2 FQGTGA. V lost 5 bases and J lost 5; bases outside the gene matches: 8. CDR3: CASSRTGRFDEQYF. The CDR3 DNA reads as TGTGCCAGCAGCCGGACAGGGAGGTTCGACGAGCAGTACTTC.

This clonotype was counted at least ten times. The rearrangement links TRBV7-8 to TRBJ1-3, with TRBD1 matching 7 bases. The V gene end was trimmed by 4 bases and the J gene end by 4 bases; junction bases not matched to a gene: 7. The germline V gene encodes CDR1 SGHVS and CDR2 FQNEAQ. There are 15 residues in the CDR3. The CDR3: CASSYDTGAGNTIYF. CDR3 nucleotides: TGTGCCAGCAGCTATGATACAGGGGCCGGAAACACCATATATTTT.

This clonotype was seen ten or more times. The chain combines TRBV5-1 with TRBJ2-7; the match to TRBD2 covers 8 bases. Germline V gene sequence: CDR1 SGHRS, CDR2 YFSETQ. The CDR3 totals 14 residues. V dropped 2 bases and J dropped 6; count of bases not matched to a gene: 7. The CDR3 bases are TGCGCCAGCAGCTTAACGGGAGGGCCTACCGAGCAGTACTTC. Translating gives CASSLTGGPTEQYF.

This clonotype was recorded a few times. The chain joins TRBV20-1 to TRBJ2-5, with D tentatively TRBD2 (5 bases). The CDR3 extends over 16 amino acids. Trimming removed 5 bases from V and 3 bases from J, with 22 bases in between. Germline CDR1 and CDR2: DFQATT and SNEGSKA (reference sequence). The CDR3 region is CSAGTLESTNKETQYF. The CDR3 coding sequence is TGCAGTGCTGGAACACTAGAATCGACGAATAAAGAGACCCAGTACTTC.

This clonotype occurred a few times. J is TRBJ2-7 and V is TRBV2; D is uncertain. The CDR3 has 14 amino acids. Trimming took 5 bases from V and 3 from J, leaving 14 bases between them. Per the germline V gene, CDR1 is SNHLY and CDR2 is FYNNEI. CDR3 DNA: TGTGCCAGCAGTAGAGATCAGTGGAGCTACGAGCAGTACTTC. Its protein product is CASSRDQWSYEQYF. Drawing the rest from reference TRBV2 and TRBJ2-7, the complete variable domain is EPEVTQTPSHQVTQMGQEVILRCVPISNHLYFYWYRQILGQKVEFLVSFYNNEISEKSEIFDDQFSVERPDGSNFTLKIRSTKLEDSAMYFCASSRDQWSYEQYFGPGTRLTVT.

V usage is TRBV29-1 and J usage is TRBJ2-7, with D tentatively TRBD1 (5 bases). Per germline, CDR1 SQVTM and CDR2 ANQGSEA. V gave up 7 bases and J gave up 0 bases, with 19 bases separating them. This CDR3 has 15 residues. DNA of the CDR3: TGCAGCGCCTCACGACAGACCAGGAGCTCCTACGAGCAGTACTTC. Translating it yields CSASRQTRSSYEQYF.

This clonotype showed up just a few times. The CDR3 DNA reads as TGCGCCAGCAGCCACACAGGGGTAGACACTGAAGCTTTCTTT. Encoded protein: CASSHTGVDTEAFF. The rearrangement links TRBV5-1 to TRBJ1-1; the match to TRBD1 covers 7 bases. The CDR3 has 14 residues. The trim removed 4 bases at V and 3 bases at J, leaving 6 bases unmatched. Germline CDR1 and CDR2: SGHRS and YFSETQ.

This sequence joins TRBV11-2 and TRBJ1-4; D gene uncertain. Trimming stripped 5 bases from V and 7 bases from J, with 11 bases between. This CDR3 is built from 13 residues. Germline V gives CDR1 SGHAT, CDR2 FQNNGV. Here the CDR3 reads CASSHPRSEKLFF. In DNA form, the CDR3 reads TGTGCCAGCAGCCATCCGAGGAGTGAAAAACTGTTTTTT.

The CDR3 loop is CASSIVAANQPQHF. The CDR3 DNA follows: TGTGCCAGTAGTATCGTGGCAGCAAATCAGCCCCAGCATTTT. The chain joins TRBV19 to TRBJ1-5, with D uncertain. The germline V and J ends were trimmed by 3 bases and 4 bases, with 10 bases remaining between them. The CDR3 is made up of 14 amino acids. Germline V gives CDR1 LNHDA, CDR2 SQIVND (reference sequence).

The chain has TRBV20-1 and TRBJ1-6; the match to TRBD1 covers 8 bases. The junction had 7 bases not matched to a gene; V was cut back by 1 base and J by 2 bases. Germline CDR1 and CDR2: DFQATT and SNEGSKA (reference sequence). The CDR3 is 17 amino acids. CDR3 DNA: TGCAGTGCTAGAGTTGTCAGGGGGCAAGCCTATAATTCACCCCTCCACTTT. Its protein product is CSARVVRGQAYNSPLHF.

The chain is built from TRBV10-3 and TRBJ1-5; the match to TRBD1 covers 8 bases. The CDR3 extends over 14 amino acids. J gave up 3 bases and V 10 bases, and 8 bases lay outside the gene matches. The germline gives CDR1 ENHRY, CDR2 SYGVKD. The CDR3 sequence is CASWTGYPNQPQHF. CDR3 DNA: TGTGCCAGCTGGACAGGGTATCCCAATCAGCCCCAGCATTTT.

A few counts support this clonotype. V is TRBV25-1 and J is TRBJ2-2; D ambiguous. CDR3 size: 13 residues. The germline gives CDR1 MGHDK, CDR2 SYGVNS. V lost 6 bases and J lost 6, with 11 bases in between. CDR3 loop: CASRPDRSGELFF. CDR3 nucleotide sequence: TGTGCCAGCAGACCCGATAGGTCCGGGGAGCTGTTTTTT.